These 19 T cell receptor beta chains were all obtained from the same sample, sequenced in a study of T cell responses to AZD1222 COVID-19 vaccine. Assay used: immunoSEQ multiplex PCR; TCRdb lists only in-frame clones, some missing. The sample holds 130,000 to 150,000 clones, roughly 90% seen once. Sample: peripheral blood, taken on day 0 of AZD1222 vaccination. Every receptor here comes from an adult in good health.

The chain is built from TRBV9 and TRBJ2-7, with D hard to call. The germline V gene encodes CDR1 SGDLS and CDR2 YYNGEE. This CDR3 is built from 13 residues. With 0 bases removed from V and 5 bases from J, the gap between germline ends came to 9 bases. The CDR3, as DNA: TGTGCCAGCAGCGTAGGAGGAAGCGACGAGCAGTACTTC. Translated: CASSVGGSDEQYF.

This chain connects TRBV5-6 to TRBJ2-6; D possibly corresponds to TRBD2 (5 bases). Trimming left V 2 bases short and J 2 bases short, with 8 bases between. The CDR3 contains 15 residues. Germline values: CDR1 SGHDT, CDR2 YYEEEE. CDR3 in amino acids: CASSFWGAGANVLTF. The CDR3 bases are TGTGCCAGCAGCTTTTGGGGAGCTGGGGCCAACGTCCTGACTTTC.

This CDR3 is CASSLDRDNIERYNEQFF. In DNA form, the CDR3 reads TGTGCCAGCAGTTTAGACAGGGATAACATAGAAAGATACAATGAGCAGTTCTTC. The V gene is TRBV28, the J gene TRBJ2-1; 7 bases align to TRBD1. Germline assignment: CDR1 MDHEN and CDR2 SYDVKM. This CDR3 region has 18 residues. V gave up 2 bases and J gave up 4 bases; unmatched junction bases: 14.

The CDR3 is CASSSRGRISRNEQYF. The CDR3 bases are TGTGCCAGCAGCTCCCGTGGACGCATCTCCAGAAACGAGCAGTACTTC. This chain uses TRBV28 with TRBJ2-7; D gene unclear. The CDR3 totals 16 residues. V dropped 6 bases and J dropped 5 bases, with 23 bases sitting between them. Per the germline V gene, CDR1 is MDHEN and CDR2 is SYDVKM.

The chain joins TRBV6-5 to TRBJ2-7; TRBD2 agrees at 7 bases. The CDR3 consists of 13 residues. Per germline, CDR1 MNHEY and CDR2 SVGAGI. After removal of 9 bases from V and 1 base from J, the junction contained 6 bases not matched to a gene. The DNA of the CDR3 is TGTGCCAGTGGGGGGGGGAGATCCTACGAGCAGTACTTC. This encodes CASGGGRSYEQYF.

This sequence joins TRBV19 and TRBJ1-2, with TRBD1 matching 7 bases. The J segment lost 0 bases and the V segment lost 4 bases, leaving 2 bases of the junction unmatched. The CDR3 loop spans 14 amino acids. CDR1 and CDR2 from the germline V gene are LNHDA and SQIVND (reference sequence). The CDR3 DNA reads TGTGCCAGTAGTAGGACAGGTTCTAACTATGGCTACACCTTC. Translation gives CASSRTGSNYGYTF.

This clone was seen once. The chain uses TRBV18 and TRBJ2-7; TRBD1 matches at 8 bases. The germline CDR1 and CDR2 sequences are KGHSH and LQKENI. This CDR3 is built from 14 residues. J was trimmed by 3 bases and V by 5 bases; bases with no gene match: 6. CDR3 DNA sequence: TGTGCCAGCTCAGAAGGACAGGGATACTACGAGCAGTACTTC. Translating it yields CASSEGQGYYEQYF.

V gene TRBV19 combines with J gene TRBJ2-5, with 8 bases identical to TRBD2. V gave up 6 bases and J gave up 4 bases; unmatched junction bases: 13. The CDR3 runs to 16 residues. Germline V gene data show CDR1 as LNHDA and CDR2 as SQIVND (reference sequence). The CDR3 bases are TGTGCCAGTAGCCCCGGCCGGCTCGGGAGGGGAGAGACCCAGTACTTC. The encoded protein is CASSPGRLGRGETQYF. The full variable domain, with the rest looked up from reference TRBV19 and TRBJ2-5, is DGGITQSPKYLFRKEGQNVTLSCEQNLNHDAMYWYRQDPGQGLRLIYYSQIVNDFQKGDIAEGYSVSREKKESFPLTVTSAQKNPTAFYLCASSPGRLGRGETQYFGPGTRLLVL.

This chain joins TRBV5-1 and TRBJ1-1; D remains unclear. V dropped 0 bases and J dropped 6 bases, with 9 bases sitting between them. The CDR3 consists of 13 residues. Germline CDR1 reads SGHRS; CDR2 reads YFSETQ. The chain's CDR3 is CASSLGQVPEAFF. The DNA for the CDR3 is TGCGCCAGCAGCTTGGGGCAGGTCCCTGAAGCTTTCTTT.

The genes are TRBV3-1 (or the pseudogene TRBV3-2) and TRBJ2-7, with a tentative D call TRBD1 (6 bases). Germline CDR1 reads LGHDT; CDR2 reads YNNKEL (reference sequence). The V and J ends lost 5 bases and 3 bases respectively, with 14 bases between them. This CDR3 is 14 amino acids long. In DNA, the CDR3 is TGTGCCAGCAGCTTCCGGGACACGTTCTACGAGCAGTACTTC. Protein sequence: CASSFRDTFYEQYF.

The genes are TRBV30 and TRBJ1-1, with unresolved D. The germline gives CDR1 GTSNPN, CDR2 SVGIG (reference sequence). Trimming stripped 3 bases from V and 0 bases from J, with 14 bases between. The length of the CDR3 is 15 residues. In nucleotides, the CDR3 is TGTGCCTGGAGCCCGACTACACTCTTGAACACTGAAGCTTTCTTT. Residues: CAWSPTTLLNTEAFF.

The gene calls are TRBV20-1 and TRBJ1-1; the D gene is possibly TRBD1 (5 bases). Germline V gene lookup returns CDR1 DFQATT and CDR2 SNEGSKA (reference sequence). Between the trimmed V and J ends, which lost 7 bases and 6 bases, there was a span of 12 bases. The CDR3 is 11 residues long. The CDR3 DNA reads as TGCAGTGTTACGTGGGGCGCTGAAGCTTTCTTT. Translated, it gives CSVTWGAEAFF.

The CDR3 loop is CASSPTSWGGDGYTF. CDR3 DNA: TGTGCCAGCAGCCCCACTTCGTGGGGGGGTGATGGCTACACCTTC. The chain couples TRBV7-3 to TRBJ1-2; D might be TRBD1 (5 bases). The germline CDR1 and CDR2 sequences are SGHTA and FQGTGA. This CDR3 contains 15 residues. V was clipped by 5 bases and J by 6 bases, with 19 bases between them. Supplemented by reference TRBV7-3 and TRBJ1-2, the full variable domain reads GAGVSQTPSNKVTEKGKYVELRCDPISGHTALYWYRQSLGQGPEFLIYFQGTGAADDSGLPNDRFFAVRPEGSVSTLKIQRTERGDSAVYLCASSPTSWGGDGYTFGSGTRLTVV.

CDR3 protein: CASSLGYNSPLHF. The CDR3 nucleotides are TGCGCCAGCAGCTTGGGATATAATTCACCCCTCCACTTT. The chain combines TRBV5-1 with TRBJ1-6; the D is unclear. This CDR3 has 13 amino acids. V lost 0 bases, J lost 4 bases, and 2 bases lay in between. Per the germline V gene, CDR1 is SGHRS and CDR2 is YFSETQ.

V is TRBV7-8 and J is TRBJ1-4; D gene uncertain. V was cut by 2 bases and J by 3 bases, with 4 bases left in between. Germline CDR1 SGHVS, CDR2 FQNEAQ. This CDR3 region has 13 residues. CDR3 loop: CASSLIANEKLFF. The CDR3 bases are TGTGCCAGCAGCTTAATTGCTAATGAAAAACTGTTTTTT.

The table lists this clone with a few counts. Here the CDR3 reads CASSFNTGELFF. The CDR3 DNA follows: TGCGCCAGCAGCTTTAACACCGGGGAGCTGTTTTTT. The chain couples TRBV5-1 to TRBJ2-2; no definite D call. This CDR3 region has 12 residues. In germline, CDR1 is SGHRS, CDR2 YFSETQ. The V end lost 2 bases, the J end lost 2 bases, and 1 base lay between the germline ends.

The chain joins TRBV6-5 to TRBJ2-7; TRBD1 agrees at 7 bases. This CDR3 comprises 13 residues. Germline CDR1 and CDR2: MNHEY and SVGAGI. Trimming at V came to 6 bases and at J to 5 bases, leaving 7 bases not matched to a gene. CDR3 in DNA: TGTGCCAGCAGCGTTGGGACAGTTGACGAGCAGTACTTC. Protein: CASSVGTVDEQYF.

The chain joins TRBV11-2 to TRBJ1-1, with D perhaps matching TRBD1 (6 bases). The CDR3 covers 17 residues. CDR1 is SGHAT, CDR2 FQNNGV, per germline. The V gene lost 1 base and the J gene lost 0 bases, with 15 bases spanning the gap. In DNA form, the CDR3 reads TGTGCCAGCAGCTTAGTATGGGCAGGGGTGGTGAACACTGAAGCTTTCTTT. Translation gives CASSLVWAGVVNTEAFF.

This clone was observed a few times. The V gene is TRBV3-1 (or the pseudogene TRBV3-2), the J gene TRBJ2-7, with D perhaps matching TRBD1 or TRBD2 (6 bases each). This CDR3 comprises 14 residues. With 0 bases removed from V and 4 bases from J, the gap between germline ends came to 10 bases. Germline V CDR1 and CDR2: LGHDT, YNNKEL (reference sequence). CDR3 region: CASSQEGGGYEQYF. CDR3 sequence (DNA): TGTGCCAGCAGCCAAGAAGGAGGGGGATACGAGCAGTACTTC.